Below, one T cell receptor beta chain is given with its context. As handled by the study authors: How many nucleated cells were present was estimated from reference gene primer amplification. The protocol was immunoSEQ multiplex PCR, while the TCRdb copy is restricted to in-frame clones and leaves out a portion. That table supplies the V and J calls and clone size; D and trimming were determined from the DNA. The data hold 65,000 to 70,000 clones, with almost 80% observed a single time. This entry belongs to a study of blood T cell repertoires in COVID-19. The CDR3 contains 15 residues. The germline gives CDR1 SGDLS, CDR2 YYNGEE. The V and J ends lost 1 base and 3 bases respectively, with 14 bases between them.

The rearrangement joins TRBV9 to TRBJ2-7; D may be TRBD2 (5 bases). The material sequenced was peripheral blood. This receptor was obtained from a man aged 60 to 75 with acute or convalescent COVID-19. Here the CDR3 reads CASSVQAGQVYEQYF. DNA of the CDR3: TGTGCCAGCAGCGTACAGGCGGGCCAAGTCTACGAGCAGTACTTC.